This T cell receptor (beta chain) was recovered during a study of T cells after yellow fever vaccination. The CDR3 covers 13 residues. In germline, CDR1 is SGHVS, CDR2 FQNEAQ. V lost 5 bases, J lost 4 bases, and 6 bases lay in between. Notes on the study in general: It was a small share of clonotypes that appeared in both CD4 and CD8 compartments. After the booster, around 95% of CD4 and about nine tenths of CD8 primary-response clones were re-detected.

TCRdb fed the 5' RACE reads into MiXCR, producing one record per CDR3 protein. This table holds fewer than 350,000 distinct CDR3 sequences, 3.6% found once. This clonotype was counted ten times or more. Its target is unknown. The TCR comes from a man aged 18 to 29 who received the YFV17D yellow fever vaccine. The input for sequencing was PBMCs, taken on the day of the yellow fever booster vaccination. The J gene is TRBJ2-6, the V gene TRBV7-8; the D is unclear. The CDR3 DNA sequence: TGTGCCAGCAGCCCCCCCGGGGCCAACGTCCTGACTTTC. Translation gives CASSPPGANVLTF.